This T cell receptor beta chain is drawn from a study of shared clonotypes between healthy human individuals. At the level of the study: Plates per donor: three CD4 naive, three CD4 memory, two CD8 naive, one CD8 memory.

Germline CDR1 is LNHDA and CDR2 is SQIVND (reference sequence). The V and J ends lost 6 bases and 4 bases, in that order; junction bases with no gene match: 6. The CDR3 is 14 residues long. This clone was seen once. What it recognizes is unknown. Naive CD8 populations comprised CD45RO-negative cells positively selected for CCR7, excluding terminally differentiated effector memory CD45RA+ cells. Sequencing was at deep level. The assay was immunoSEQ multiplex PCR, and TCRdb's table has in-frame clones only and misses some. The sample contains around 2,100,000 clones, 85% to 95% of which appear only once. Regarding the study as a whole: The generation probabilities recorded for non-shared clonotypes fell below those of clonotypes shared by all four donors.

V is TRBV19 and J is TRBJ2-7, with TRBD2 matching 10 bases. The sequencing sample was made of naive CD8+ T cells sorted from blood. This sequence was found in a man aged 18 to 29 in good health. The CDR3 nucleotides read TGTGCCAGTAGCCCTTCTAGCGGGGGTTACGAGCAGTACTTC. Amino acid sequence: CASSPSSGGYEQYF.